The next 13 T cell receptor beta chains were all read from a single sample in a study of T cells in tuberculosis. TCRdb's table, derived via immunoSEQ multiplex PCR, lists solely in-frame clones and lacks some. This repertoire shows about 59,000 clones, around 86% found once; its top ten account for roughly 13%. Thawed, overnight-rested PBMC were stained with GMM-loaded CD1B tetramer, viability dye and anti-CD3, then sorted. The CD1B tetramers carried C32 glucose monomycolate purified from Rhodococcus equi. The sequencing sample was made of CD1b-GMM tetramer-negative cells sorted from PBMCs. Receptor source: an adult woman with latent tuberculosis.

This clone was seen just once. This rearrangement joins TRBV27 to TRBJ2-1; possibly TRBD2 for D (5 bases). CDR1 and CDR2 from the germline V gene are MNHEY and SMNVEV (reference sequence). V shed 6 bases and J shed 7 bases, with 10 bases lying between them. CDR3 length equals 12 residues. The CDR3 DNA follows: TGTGCCAGCAGCGGACTCCCAAATGAGCAGTTCTTC. This encodes CASSGLPNEQFF.

The chain uses TRBV7-2 and TRBJ2-2, with D maybe TRBD2 (6 bases). Per the germline V gene, CDR1 is SGHTA and CDR2 is FQGNSA. CDR3 length: 15 amino acids. Between the trimmed V and J ends, which lost 3 bases and 2 bases, there was a span of 10 bases. CDR3 residues: CASSLRERNTGELFF. The CDR3 region has the DNA TGTGCCAGCAGCTTGCGGGAAAGAAACACCGGGGAGCTGTTTTTT.

This chain connects TRBV19 to TRBJ1-1, with 7 bases aligning to TRBD1. The CDR3 is 18 amino acids. After removal of 3 bases from V and 6 bases from J, the junction contained 19 bases not matched to a gene. Germline lookup yields CDR1 LNHDA and CDR2 SQIVND (reference sequence). The CDR3: CASSMKFGTETRRAEAFF. CDR3 nucleotides: TGTGCCAGTAGTATGAAGTTTGGGACAGAAACCCGAAGGGCTGAAGCTTTCTTT. Supplemented by reference TRBV19 and TRBJ1-1, the full variable domain reads DGGITQSPKYLFRKEGQNVTLSCEQNLNHDAMYWYRQDPGQGLRLIYYSQIVNDFQKGDIAEGYSVSREKKESFPLTVTSAQKNPTAFYLCASSMKFGTETRRAEAFFGQGTRLTVV.

The gene calls are TRBV2 and TRBJ2-7, with 8 positions matching TRBD1. Germline CDR1 is SNHLY and CDR2 is FYNNEI. Trimming removed 4 bases from V and 1 base from J; junction bases left unmatched: 3. CDR3 length: 14 residues. CDR3 loop: CASSGTGTSYEQYF. Written as DNA, the CDR3 is TGTGCCAGCAGTGGGACAGGGACATCCTACGAGCAGTACTTC.

This sequence joins TRBV7-6 and TRBJ1-5; D remains ambiguous. The CDR3 is 15 residues long. V was shortened by 1 base and J by 1 base, with 8 bases between the two germline ends. The germline V gene has CDR1 SGHVS and CDR2 FNYEAQ. CDR3 bases: TGTGCCAGCAGCTTAGGGGCTGGAAGCAATCAGCCCCAGCATTTT. This translates into CASSLGAGSNQPQHF.

The CDR3 reads CASSLSSYTGLAGLYEQYF. In DNA, the CDR3 is TGTGCCAGCAGCTTAAGTAGTTATACGGGACTAGCGGGATTATACGAGCAGTACTTC. The rearrangement uses TRBV11-3 and TRBJ2-7, with 13 nucleotides matching TRBD2. CDR1 is SGHNT, CDR2 YENEEA, per germline. The CDR3 length is 19 residues. The ends lost 2 bases at V and 4 bases at J; junction bases unmatched: 14.

This chain joins TRBV5-1 and TRBJ2-7; tentatively, D is TRBD1 (6 bases). In germline, CDR1 is SGHRS, CDR2 YFSETQ. V lost 7 bases to trimming and J lost 3 bases, with 11 bases between them. CDR3 length: 12 residues. The CDR3 is CASSRDIYEQYF. DNA for the CDR3: TGCGCCAGCTCCCGGGACATCTACGAGCAGTACTTC.

The gene calls are TRBV9 and TRBJ1-2; 8 nucleotides line up with TRBD1. The CDR3 is 16 residues long. In germline, CDR1 is SGDLS, CDR2 YYNGEE. After removal of 3 bases from V and 2 bases from J, the junction contained 9 bases not matched to a gene. CDR3: CASSGDHRGGNYGYTF. CDR3 DNA sequence: TGTGCCAGCAGCGGGGACCACAGGGGGGGGAACTATGGCTACACCTTC.

The chain is built from TRBV7-9 and TRBJ1-5; TRBD1 matches 7 bases. The CDR3 is made up of 14 amino acids. V lost 4 bases and J lost 7; bases outside the gene matches: 7. Germline values: CDR1 SEHNR, CDR2 FQNEAQ (reference sequence). CDR3 loop: CASSSTGEGQPQHF. CDR3 in DNA: TGTGCCAGCAGCTCAACAGGGGAAGGGCAGCCCCAGCATTTT.

J is TRBJ2-5 and V is TRBV7-7; 9 bases line up with TRBD1. This CDR3 contains 14 residues. CDR1 is SSHAT, CDR2 FNYEAQ, per germline (reference sequence). Unmatched junction bases numbered 4, after V lost 4 bases and J lost 4 bases. The CDR3 DNA reads TGTGCCAGCAGCTCTACAGGGGGCGGAGAGACCCAGTACTTC. Amino acid sequence: CASSSTGGGETQYF.

As concerns this clone: Relative to the germline gene, one junction end is altered; a read error may explain this. The chain carries TRBV9 and TRBJ2-2, with D perhaps TRBD2 (6 bases). The CDR3 length is 16 residues. CDR1 and CDR2 from the germline V gene are SGDLS and YYNGEE. The CDR3 DNA reads TGTGCCAGCAGCCCCCGACAGAACGCGAACACCGGGGGGCTGTTTTTT. Residues: CASSPRQNANTGGLFF.

The chain couples TRBV10-1 to TRBJ2-1, with TRBD2 matching over 9 bases. CDR3 size: 16 residues. Germline loops: CDR1 WNHNN, CDR2 SYGVQD (reference sequence). The V segment lost 5 bases and the J segment 4 bases; nucleotides outside the gene matches: 9. DNA for the CDR3: TGCGCCAGCAGTAGGGGAACTAGCGGGCTTTACAATGAGCAGTTCTTC. Translated: CASSRGTSGLYNEQFF.

The CDR3 nucleotides are TGTGCCAGCAGCCCCCCGGACAGCGTCTCCTACGAGCAGTACTTC. It encodes CASSPPDSVSYEQYF. V gene TRBV5-4 combines with J gene TRBJ2-7; the D gene is possibly TRBD1 (6 bases). The CDR3 is 15 amino acids. The V end was cut by 4 bases, the J end by 0 bases, with 14 bases between. Germline values: CDR1 SGHNT, CDR2 YYREEE (reference sequence).